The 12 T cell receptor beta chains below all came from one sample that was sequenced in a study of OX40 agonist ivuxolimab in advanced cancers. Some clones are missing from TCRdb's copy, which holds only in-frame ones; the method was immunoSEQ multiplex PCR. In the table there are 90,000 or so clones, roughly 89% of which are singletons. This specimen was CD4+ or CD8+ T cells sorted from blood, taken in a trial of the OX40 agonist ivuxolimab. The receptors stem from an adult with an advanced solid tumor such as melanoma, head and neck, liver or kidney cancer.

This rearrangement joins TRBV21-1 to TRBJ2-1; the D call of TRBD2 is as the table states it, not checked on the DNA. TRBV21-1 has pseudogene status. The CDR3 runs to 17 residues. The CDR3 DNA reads TGTGCCAGCAGCAATCGGAGCGGGAGGCTTGTCTACAATGAGCAGTTCTTC. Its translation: CASSNRSGRLVYNEQFF.

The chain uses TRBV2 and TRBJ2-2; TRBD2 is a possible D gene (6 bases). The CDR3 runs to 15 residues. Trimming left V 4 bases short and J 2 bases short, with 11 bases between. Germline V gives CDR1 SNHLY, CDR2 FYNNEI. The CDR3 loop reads CASSVQRVNTGELFF. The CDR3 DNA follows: TGTGCCAGCAGTGTTCAGCGGGTAAACACCGGGGAGCTGTTTTTT.

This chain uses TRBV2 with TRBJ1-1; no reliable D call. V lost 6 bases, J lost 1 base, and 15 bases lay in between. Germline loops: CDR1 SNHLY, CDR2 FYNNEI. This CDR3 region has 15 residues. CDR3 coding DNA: TGTGCCAGCAGCCCCCCGGGGAGAGAGAACACTGAAGCTTTCTTT. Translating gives CASSPPGRENTEAFF. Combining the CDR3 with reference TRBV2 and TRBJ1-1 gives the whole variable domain EPEVTQTPSHQVTQMGQEVILRCVPISNHLYFYWYRQILGQKVEFLVSFYNNEISEKSEIFDDQFSVERPDGSNFTLKIRSTKLEDSAMYFCASSPPGRENTEAFFGQGTRLTVV.

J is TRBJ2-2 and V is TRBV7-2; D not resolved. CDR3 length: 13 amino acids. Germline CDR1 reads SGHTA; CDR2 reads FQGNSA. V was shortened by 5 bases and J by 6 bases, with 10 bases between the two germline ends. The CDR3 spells CASSPVASGELFF. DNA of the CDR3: TGTGCCAGCAGCCCGGTGGCGTCCGGGGAGCTGTTTTTT.

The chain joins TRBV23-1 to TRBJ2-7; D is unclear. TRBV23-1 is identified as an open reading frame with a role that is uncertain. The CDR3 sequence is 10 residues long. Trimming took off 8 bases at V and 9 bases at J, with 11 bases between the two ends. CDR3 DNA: TGCGCCAGCGCCCGAGGAAGGCAGTACTTC. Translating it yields CASARGRQYF.

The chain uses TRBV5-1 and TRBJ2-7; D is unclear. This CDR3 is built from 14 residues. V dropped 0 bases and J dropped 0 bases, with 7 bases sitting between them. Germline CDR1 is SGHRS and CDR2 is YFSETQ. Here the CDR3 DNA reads TGCGCCAGCAGCTTGGAACAGAGCTCCTACGAGCAGTACTTC. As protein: CASSLEQSSYEQYF. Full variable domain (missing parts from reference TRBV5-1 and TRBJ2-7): KAGVTQTPRYLIKTRGQQVTLSCSPISGHRSVSWYQQTPGQGLQFLFEYFSETQRNKGNFPGRFSGRQFSNSRSEMNVSTLELGDSALYLCASSLEQSSYEQYFGPGTRLTVT.

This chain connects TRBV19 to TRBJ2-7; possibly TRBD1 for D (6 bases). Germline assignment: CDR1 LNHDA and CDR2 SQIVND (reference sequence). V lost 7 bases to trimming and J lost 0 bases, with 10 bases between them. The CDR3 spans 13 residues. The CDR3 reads CASKGQISYEQYF. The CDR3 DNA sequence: TGTGCCAGTAAGGGACAAATCTCCTACGAGCAGTACTTC.

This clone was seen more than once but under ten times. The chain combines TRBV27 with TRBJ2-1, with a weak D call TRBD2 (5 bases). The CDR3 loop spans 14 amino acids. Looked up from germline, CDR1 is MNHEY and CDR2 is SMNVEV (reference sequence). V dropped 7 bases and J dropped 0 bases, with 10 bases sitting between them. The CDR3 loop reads CASTRVSSYNEQFF. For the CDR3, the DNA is TGTGCCAGCACGAGGGTGAGCTCCTACAATGAGCAGTTCTTC.

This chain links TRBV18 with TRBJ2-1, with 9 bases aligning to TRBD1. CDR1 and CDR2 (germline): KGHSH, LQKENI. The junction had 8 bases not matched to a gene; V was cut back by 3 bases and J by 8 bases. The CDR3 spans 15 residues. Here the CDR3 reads CASSPSGQGFDEQFF. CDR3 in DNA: TGTGCCAGCTCACCCTCGGGACAGGGCTTCGATGAGCAGTTCTTC. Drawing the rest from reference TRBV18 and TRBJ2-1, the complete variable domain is NAGVMQNPRHLVRRRGQEARLRCSPMKGHSHVYWYRQLPEEGLKFMVYLQKENIIDESGMPKERFSAEFPKEGPSILRIQQVVRGDSAAYFCASSPSGQGFDEQFFGPGTRLTVL.

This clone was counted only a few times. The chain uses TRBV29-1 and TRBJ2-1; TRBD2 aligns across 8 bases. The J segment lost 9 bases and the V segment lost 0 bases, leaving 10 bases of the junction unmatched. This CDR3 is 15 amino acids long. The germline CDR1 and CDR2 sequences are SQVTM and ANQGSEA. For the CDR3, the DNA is TGCAGCGTTGAAGAGGTATCGGGGGGGCCTGGTGAGCAGTTCTTC. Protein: CSVEEVSGGPGEQFF.

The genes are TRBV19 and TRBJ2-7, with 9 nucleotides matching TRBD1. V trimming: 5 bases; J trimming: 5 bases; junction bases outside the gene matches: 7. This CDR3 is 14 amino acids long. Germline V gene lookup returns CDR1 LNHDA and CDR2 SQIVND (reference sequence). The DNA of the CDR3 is TGTGCCAGTAGTTCGGGACAGGGCTTCAACGAGCAGTACTTC. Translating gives CASSSGQGFNEQYF.

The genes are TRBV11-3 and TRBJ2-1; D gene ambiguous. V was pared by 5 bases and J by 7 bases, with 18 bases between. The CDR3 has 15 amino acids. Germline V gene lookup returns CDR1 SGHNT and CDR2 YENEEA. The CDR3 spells CASSPRVGAINEQFF. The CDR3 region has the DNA TGTGCCAGCAGCCCCCGCGTCGGCGCGATAAATGAGCAGTTCTTC.